Below are 19 T cell receptor beta chains sequenced from a single sample in a study of T-cell memory formation after mild COVID-19 (dated by TCRdb to the early 2020s). The method was 5' RACE. This sample was sequenced with an Illumina NovaSeq 6000. TCRdb itself trimmed the public reads at Q25 with fastp, ran MiXCR and retained productive beta chains. Each CDR3 protein gets just one entry, which takes the most common genes and DNA from the rows behind it. A total of roughly 500,000 distinct CDR3 sequences appear in this sample, roughly 21% of them only once. The ten largest clones capture approximately 13% of the sample. The source material was PBMCs or a T cell subset sorted from them (not recorded which). The receptors were gathered from an adult woman who had mild COVID-19 (a few samples of this study predate the infection). The sample titles of this study are shuffled in the database, so cell type and time point are left out; the donor was told from shared clones.

The genes are TRBV24-1 and TRBJ2-3; D is perhaps TRBD2 (7 bases). Trimming left V 1 base short and J 6 bases short, with 13 bases between. Per germline, CDR1 KGHDR and CDR2 SFDVKD. CDR3 size: 15 residues. The CDR3 loop is CATSDFGRGGDTQYF. The CDR3 nucleotides are TGTGCCACCAGTGATTTTGGCAGGGGAGGGGATACGCAGTATTTT.

This clonotype was seen ten or more times. The chain is built from TRBV12-3 or TRBV12-4 and TRBJ2-1; unclear D gene. V dropped 8 bases and J dropped 1 base, with 18 bases sitting between them. This CDR3 spans 16 amino acids. CDR3 nucleotide sequence: TGTGCCAGCCGTACCGGTTTGGGGTTTTCCTACAATGAGCAGTTCTTC. It encodes CASRTGLGFSYNEQFF.

The chain joins TRBV30 to TRBJ1-1; D may be TRBD1 (5 bases). The CDR3 has 13 residues. The V gene lost 8 bases and the J gene lost 4 bases, with 17 bases spanning the gap. Looked up from germline, CDR1 is GTSNPN and CDR2 is SVGIG (reference sequence). This CDR3 is CARSRGVGTEAFF. CDR3 DNA: TGTGCCCGGTCACGGGGCGTGGGCACTGAAGCTTTCTTT.

The gene calls are TRBV12-3 or TRBV12-4 and TRBJ2-2; 7 positions agree with TRBD2. This CDR3 has 14 residues. Trimming removed 7 bases from V and 5 bases from J; junction bases left unmatched: 7. CDR3 residues: CASNAGLHTGELFF. CDR3 coding DNA: TGTGCCAGCAACGCGGGACTACATACCGGGGAGCTGTTTTTT.

The V call is TRBV15, the J call TRBJ1-5; tentative D call: TRBD1 (5 bases). CDR1 is LNHNV and CDR2 is YYDKDF in the germline V gene (reference sequence). This CDR3 has 15 amino acids. V lost 3 bases and J lost 3, with 12 bases in between. In DNA form, the CDR3 reads TGTGCCACCAGCAGCGGGGCAGGACTCAATCAGCCCCAGCATTTT. As protein: CATSSGAGLNQPQHF. Together with reference TRBV15 and TRBJ1-5, the CDR3 gives the full variable domain: DAMVIQNPRYQVTQFGKPVTLSCSQTLNHNVMYWYQQKSSQAPKLLFHYYDKDFNNEADTPDNFQSRRPNTSFCFLDIRSPGLGDTAMYLCATSSGAGLNQPQHFGDGTRLSIL.

The chain uses TRBV24-1 and TRBJ2-3; the D is unclear. V lost 5 bases and J lost 5, with 4 bases in between. CDR3 length equals 11 residues. Per the germline V gene, CDR1 is KGHDR and CDR2 is SFDVKD. The CDR3 sequence: CATSGGDTQYF. In DNA form, the CDR3 reads TGTGCCACCAGTGGGGGAGATACGCAGTATTTT.

V and J are TRBV5-1 and TRBJ2-7; 11 bases agree with TRBD2. V trimming: 4 bases; J trimming: 9 bases; junction bases outside the gene matches: 9. Germline V gene data show CDR1 as SGHRS and CDR2 as YFSETQ. This CDR3 is 14 amino acids long. CDR3 in DNA: TGCGCCAGCAGCATTAGCGGGGGGGCCCTCGGGCAGTACTTC. It is translated as CASSISGGALGQYF.

This clonotype was seen a handful of times. The chain has TRBV12-3 or TRBV12-4 and TRBJ2-7; D possibly corresponds to TRBD1 (7 bases). Trimming shortened V by 6 bases and J by 3 bases, and 18 bases separated the two germline ends. The CDR3 consists of 15 residues. The CDR3 nucleotides read TGTGCCAGCAGCCTGGGCGGGACAGTGGGCTACGAGCAGTACTTC. Translated, it gives CASSLGGTVGYEQYF.

This clonotype appeared a few times. The genes are TRBV5-1 and TRBJ1-1; D might be TRBD1 (5 bases). Germline CDR1 is SGHRS and CDR2 is YFSETQ. The ends were cut back, 5 bases at V and 1 base at J, with 9 bases in the middle. The CDR3 is 13 residues long. The CDR3 nucleotides read TGCGCCAGCAGGAGGGGTTGGAACACTGAAGCTTTCTTT. Amino acid sequence: CASRRGWNTEAFF.

The chain recombines TRBV4-2 with TRBJ2-7; 7 nucleotides line up with TRBD2. Germline V gene lookup returns CDR1 LGHNA and CDR2 YNFKEQ. This CDR3 contains 17 residues. V gave up 0 bases and J gave up 2 bases; unmatched junction bases: 10. DNA for the CDR3: TGTGCCAGCAGCCAAGACCTCGCCCTAGCGGCGCCCTACGAGCAGTACTTC. As protein: CASSQDLALAAPYEQYF.

The chain is built from TRBV18 and TRBJ2-1; no firm D call. Germline V gene sequence: CDR1 KGHSH, CDR2 LQKENI. V was trimmed by 5 bases and J by 10 bases, leaving 9 bases between them. The CDR3 totals 11 residues. The CDR3 DNA reads TGTGCCAGCTCAGCGGCATACGAGCAGTTCTTC. Its protein product is CASSAAYEQFF.

The chain couples TRBV5-1 to TRBJ1-3; TRBD1 agrees at 7 bases. The junction had 4 bases not matched to a gene; V was cut back by 4 bases and J by 0 bases. This CDR3 is 15 amino acids long. The germline V gene has CDR1 SGHRS and CDR2 YFSETQ. The CDR3, as DNA: TGCGCCAGCAGCGGGGGACAGCTCTCTGGAAACACCATATATTTT. Translation: CASSGGQLSGNTIYF.

The CDR3 region is CASSTGGSGNTIYF. The DNA of the CDR3 is TGTGCCAGTAGTACGGGGGGATCCGGAAACACCATATATTTT. This chain connects TRBV19 to TRBJ1-3, with a possible D match to TRBD1 (5 bases). V shed 4 bases and J shed 4 bases, with 11 bases lying between them. Germline V gene data show CDR1 as LNHDA and CDR2 as SQIVND (reference sequence). The CDR3 sequence is 14 residues long. The entire variable domain, with the rest obtained from reference TRBV19 and TRBJ1-3, is as follows: DGGITQSPKYLFRKEGQNVTLSCEQNLNHDAMYWYRQDPGQGLRLIYYSQIVNDFQKGDIAEGYSVSREKKESFPLTVTSAQKNPTAFYLCASSTGGSGNTIYFGEGSWLTVV.

This sequence joins TRBV9 and TRBJ1-4; perhaps TRBD1 as D (6 bases). CDR1 SGDLS and CDR2 YYNGEE come from the germline V gene. The CDR3 is 16 amino acids. V shed 4 bases and J shed 0 bases, with 13 bases lying between them. CDR3 DNA: TGTGCCAGCAGCCCCTGGACAGCCGCAACTAATGAAAAACTGTTTTTT. This gives the protein CASSPWTAATNEKLFF. The full variable domain, its missing parts supplied by reference TRBV9 and TRBJ1-4, is DSGVTQTPKHLITATGQRVTLRCSPRSGDLSVYWYQQSLDQGLQFLIQYYNGEERAKGNILERFSAQQFPDLHSELNLSSLELGDSALYFCASSPWTAATNEKLFFGSGTQLSVL.

This clonotype was detected only a few times. The rearrangement joins TRBV4-2 to TRBJ2-7; D remains unclear. CDR3 size: 16 residues. Trimming pared 2 bases from V and 0 bases from J, leaving 14 bases between. The germline V gene encodes CDR1 LGHNA and CDR2 YNFKEQ. In DNA form, the CDR3 reads TGTGCCAGCAGCCAAATGGACGGAAAGAGCTCCTACGAGCAGTACTTC. Its translation: CASSQMDGKSSYEQYF.

This sequence joins TRBV12-3 or TRBV12-4 and TRBJ2-4; D gene uncertain. V lost 2 bases and J 6 bases, leaving 14 bases between the germline ends. This CDR3 spans 15 amino acids. The CDR3 is CASSLLGSAGNIQYF. CDR3 sequence (DNA): TGTGCCAGCAGTTTACTGGGGTCAGCCGGAAACATTCAGTACTTC.

The chain employs TRBV5-1 and TRBJ2-7; 9 positions agree with TRBD2. Germline lookup yields CDR1 SGHRS and CDR2 YFSETQ. This CDR3 contains 14 residues. Trimming removed 5 bases from V and 2 bases from J; junction bases left unmatched: 5. CDR3 coding DNA: TGCGCCAGCAGTAAGCGGGGGGAAACCTACGAGCAGTACTTC. This sequence encodes CASSKRGETYEQYF.

This chain links TRBV20-1 with TRBJ1-5; D remains unclear. The CDR3 runs 15 residues. Per the germline V gene, CDR1 is DFQATT and CDR2 is SNEGSKA (reference sequence). Between the trimmed V and J ends, which lost 0 bases and 9 bases, there was a span of 18 bases. The CDR3 DNA follows: TGCAGTGCTAGAGATCAACCCAGAATGGGAGGGCCCCAGCATTTT. Translating gives CSARDQPRMGGPQHF.

A few counts support this clonotype. The CDR3 coding sequence is TGTGCCAGCAGTTACTCGATCCCCAGCAGGGGAGGTTCATACAATGAGCAGTTCTTC. Translation: CASSYSIPSRGGSYNEQFF. The rearrangement joins TRBV6-5 to TRBJ2-1; D may be TRBD1 or TRBD2 (6 bases each). From germline, CDR1 is MNHEY and CDR2 SVGAGI. V was shortened by 0 bases and J by 4 bases, with 22 bases between the two germline ends. The CDR3 has 19 amino acids.